These T cell receptor beta chains were read from a single sample in a study of blood T cells in healthy people across ages. TCRdb re-analysed the 5' RACE reads in MiXCR, keeping a single row per CDR3 protein. The data contain more than 500,000 distinct CDR3 sequences, about 28% of them singletons. The same data also went into a second study, on T cells of mothers and their children.

Material: blood. These TCRs come from a boy between 2 and 15 years old in good health. CDR3s include the opening cysteine and the closing phenylalanine or tryptophan.

>15|TRBJ2-5|TRBV6-5
CASSYSGHSRETQYF
>15|TRBJ2-5|TRBV6-6
CASSYSWELQETQYF
>15|TRBJ2-5|TRBV5-1
CASSTRQGVSETQYF
>16|TRBJ2-7|TRBV11-2
CASRPVKGPAGSEQYF
>14|TRBJ1-2|TRBV10-3
CAISAPDRGWSLFF
>17|TRBJ2-1|TRBV12-5
CASVGGQGPVASNEQFF
>16|TRBJ1-4|TRBV25-1
CASSEFRTGSNEKLFF
>15|TRBJ2-7|TRBV4-1
CASSPPGLAGGEQYF
>16|TRBJ1-2|TRBV11-2
CASSLTGGRSLMGYTF
>18|TRBJ2-4|TRBV12-3/TRBV12-4
CASSLIGDRVRAKNIQYF
>17|TRBJ1-2|TRBV5-1
CASSTDRGPLDRHGYTF